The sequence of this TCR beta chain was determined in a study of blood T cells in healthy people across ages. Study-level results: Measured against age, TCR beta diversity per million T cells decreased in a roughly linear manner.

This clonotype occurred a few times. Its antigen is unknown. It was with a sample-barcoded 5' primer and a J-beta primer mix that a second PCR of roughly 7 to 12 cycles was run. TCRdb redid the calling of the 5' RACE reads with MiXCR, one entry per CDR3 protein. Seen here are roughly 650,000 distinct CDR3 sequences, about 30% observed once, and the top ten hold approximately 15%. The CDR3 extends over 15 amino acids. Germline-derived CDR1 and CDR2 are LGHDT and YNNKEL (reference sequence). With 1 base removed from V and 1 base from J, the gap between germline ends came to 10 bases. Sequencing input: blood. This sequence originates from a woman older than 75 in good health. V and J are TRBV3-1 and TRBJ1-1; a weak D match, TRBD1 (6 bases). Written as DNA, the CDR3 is TGTGCCAGCAGCCAAGGAAGGGGGAAGAACACTGAAGCTTTCTTT. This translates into CASSQGRGKNTEAFF.